The present TCR beta chain was sequenced within a study of T-cell reconstitution after alpha-beta-depleted transplantation in children. Overall study findings and caveats: As was reported, about two months after transplant, alpha-beta T cells came from several hundred expanded graft clones. The main origin of T-cell counts and diversity one year after transplant was newly produced T cells. The study traced high day-60 TCRbeta diversity in some patients to surviving recipient T cells and thymic progenitors.

Preparation of the TCRbeta library involved a method that used unique molecular identifiers. TCRdb used MiXCR to reprocess the PCR reads, holding one entry per CDR3 protein. Here the sample spans 250,000 to 350,000 distinct CDR3 sequences, over 20% being singletons. Remarks on this clonotype: The antigen is unknown.

CDR3 length: 16 residues. CDR1 is SGHRS and CDR2 is YFSETQ in the germline V gene. V trimming: 4 bases; J trimming: 0 bases; junction bases outside the gene matches: 10. The sequence came from a male patient younger than 18 who had a stem cell transplant for acute lymphoblastic leukemia, so the T cells may come from the graft donor. The chain carries TRBV5-1 and TRBJ2-7; TRBD1 agrees at 7 bases. The sequencing here drew on PBMCs, mostly from graft donor cells, taken 180 days after TCRalphabeta/CD19-depleted stem cell transplant. CDR3 amino acids: CASSRQTGPFSYEQYF. The CDR3 DNA sequence: TGCGCCAGCAGCCGACAGACAGGGCCTTTCTCCTACGAGCAGTACTTC.